This TCR beta chain was profiled in a study of T cells in Graves' hyperthyroidism and ophthalmopathy. TCR beta CDR3 regions were amplified from RNA. Using the HTBI primer set, a first-round RT-PCR was run on the TCR CDR3. TCRdb analysed the multiplex PCR reads with MiXCR anew, one entry per CDR3 protein. In the table there are about 530,000 distinct CDR3 sequences, approximately 17% of which are singletons. Trimming stripped 6 bases from V and 5 bases from J, with 13 bases between. Per germline, CDR1 SQVTM and CDR2 ANQGSEA. This CDR3 has 13 amino acids. The sequenced sample consisted of blood. The chain carries TRBV29-1 and TRBJ2-2; D tentatively fits TRBD1 or TRBD2 (6 bases each). The clonotype comes from a woman aged 18-35 years with Graves' ophthalmopathy. CDR3 DNA sequence: TGCAGCGTGGTCGGGGGCTGGACCGGGGAGCTGTTTTTT. Protein: CSVVGGWTGELFF.